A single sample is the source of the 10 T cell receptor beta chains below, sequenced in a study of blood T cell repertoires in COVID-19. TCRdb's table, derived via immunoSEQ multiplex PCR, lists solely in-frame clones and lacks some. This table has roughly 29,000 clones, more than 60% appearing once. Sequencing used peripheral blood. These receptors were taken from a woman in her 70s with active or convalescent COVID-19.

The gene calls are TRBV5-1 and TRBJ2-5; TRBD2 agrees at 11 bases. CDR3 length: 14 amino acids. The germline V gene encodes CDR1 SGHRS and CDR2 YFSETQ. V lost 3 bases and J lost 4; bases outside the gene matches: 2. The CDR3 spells CASSSGLAGETQYF. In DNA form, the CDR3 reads TGCGCCAGCAGCTCAGGACTAGCGGGAGAGACCCAGTACTTC.

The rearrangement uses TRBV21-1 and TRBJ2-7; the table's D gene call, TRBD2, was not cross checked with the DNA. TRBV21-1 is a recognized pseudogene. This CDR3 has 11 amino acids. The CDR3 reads CASSKRWEQYF. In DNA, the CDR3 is TGTGCCAGCAGCAAACGGTGGGAGCAGTACTTC.

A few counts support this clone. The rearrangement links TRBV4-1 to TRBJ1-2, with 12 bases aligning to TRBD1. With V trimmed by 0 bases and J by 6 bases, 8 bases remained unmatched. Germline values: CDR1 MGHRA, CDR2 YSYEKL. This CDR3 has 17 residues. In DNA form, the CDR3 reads TGCGCCAGCAGCCAAGATACGGGACAGGGGGCTTGGGATGGCTACACCTTC. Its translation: CASSQDTGQGAWDGYTF.

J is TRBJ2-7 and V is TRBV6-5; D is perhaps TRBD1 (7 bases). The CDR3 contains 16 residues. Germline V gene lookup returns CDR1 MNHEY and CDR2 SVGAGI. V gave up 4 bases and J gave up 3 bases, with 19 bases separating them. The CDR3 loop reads CASSFRTGGTLYEQYF. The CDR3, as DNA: TGTGCCAGCAGTTTTCGGACAGGCGGGACCCTCTACGAGCAGTACTTC.

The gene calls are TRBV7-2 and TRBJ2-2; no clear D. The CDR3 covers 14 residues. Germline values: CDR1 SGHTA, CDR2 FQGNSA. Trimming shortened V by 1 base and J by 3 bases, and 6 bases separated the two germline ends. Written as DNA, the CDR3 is TGTGCCAGCAGCTTAGGAACGGACACCGGGGAGCTGTTTTTT. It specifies CASSLGTDTGELFF. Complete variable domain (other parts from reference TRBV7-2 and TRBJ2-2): GAGVSQSPSNKVTEKGKDVELRCDPISGHTALYWYRQSLGQGLEFLIYFQGNSAPDKSGLPSDRFSAERTGGSVSTLTIQRTQQEDSAVYLCASSLGTDTGELFFGEGSRLTVL.

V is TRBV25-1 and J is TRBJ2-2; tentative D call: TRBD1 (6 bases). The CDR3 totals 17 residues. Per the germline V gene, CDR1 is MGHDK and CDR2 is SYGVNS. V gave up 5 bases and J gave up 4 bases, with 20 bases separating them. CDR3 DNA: TGTGCCAGCAGTAGACCTACAACGGGACACCGCACCGGGGAGCTGTTTTTT. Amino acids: CASSRPTTGHRTGELFF.

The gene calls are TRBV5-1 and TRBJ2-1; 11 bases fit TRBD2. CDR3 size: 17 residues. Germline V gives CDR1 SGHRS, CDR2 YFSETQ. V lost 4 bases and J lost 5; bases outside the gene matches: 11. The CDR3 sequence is CASSPAKLAGDDNEQFF. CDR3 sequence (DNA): TGCGCCAGCAGCCCCGCCAAACTAGCGGGGGACGACAATGAGCAGTTCTTC.

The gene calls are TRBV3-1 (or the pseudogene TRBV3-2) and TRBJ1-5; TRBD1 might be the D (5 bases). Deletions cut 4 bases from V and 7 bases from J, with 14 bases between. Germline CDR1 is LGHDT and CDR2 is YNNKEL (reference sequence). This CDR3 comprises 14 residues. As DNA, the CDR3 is TGTGCCAGCAGCCGGGACGCCGCGGGGCAGCCCCAGCATTTT. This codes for CASSRDAAGQPQHF.

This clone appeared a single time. In DNA, the CDR3 is TGCGCCAGCAGCTTGGAGGGGATCGTGGCGTATGGCTACACCTTC. Amino acid sequence: CASSLEGIVAYGYTF. The V and J genes are TRBV5-1 and TRBJ1-2, with a possible D match to TRBD1 (5 bases). The CDR3 sequence is 15 residues long. The V gene's germline CDR1 is SGHRS and CDR2 YFSETQ. V lost 0 bases to trimming and J lost 5 bases, with 14 bases between them.

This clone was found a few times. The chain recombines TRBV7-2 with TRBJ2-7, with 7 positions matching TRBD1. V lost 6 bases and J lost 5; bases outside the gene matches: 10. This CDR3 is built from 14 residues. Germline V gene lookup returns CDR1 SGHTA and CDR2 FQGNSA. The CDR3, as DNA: TGTGCCAGCAGTTACTCGACAGGGTTGAACGAGCAGTACTTC. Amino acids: CASSYSTGLNEQYF.